Below, 5 T cell receptor beta chains from the same sample are listed, as sequenced in a study of cytomegalovirus exposure and HLA in healthy donors. PCR involved 60 Vbeta and 13 Jbeta primers. Libraries were prepared by immunoSEQ multiplex PCR; TCRdb keeps only in-frame clonotypes and omits some of them. The table has tens of thousands of clones, around three fifths seen once; the top ten hold 3.9%. The material sequenced was PBMCs. The source is a man aged 25-40 years in good health and CMV-seronegative.

The V call is TRBV7-9, the J call TRBJ1-2; a possible D gene is TRBD1 (6 bases). The CDR3 runs to 16 residues. The germline gives CDR1 SEHNR, CDR2 FQNEAQ (reference sequence). The V gene lost 1 base and the J gene lost 5 bases, with 17 bases spanning the gap. CDR3 residues: CASSLGGGQPGYGYTF. The CDR3, as DNA: TGTGCCAGCAGCTTAGGGGGGGGGCAGCCTGGATATGGCTACACCTTC. Supplemented by reference TRBV7-9 and TRBJ1-2, the full variable domain reads DTGVSQNPRHKITKRGQNVTFRCDPISEHNRLYWYRQTLGQGPEFLTYFQNEAQLEKSRLLSDRFSAERPKGSFSTLEIQRTEQGDSAMYLCASSLGGGQPGYGYTFGSGTRLTVV.

This rearrangement joins TRBV5-1 to TRBJ1-5; tentative D call: TRBD1 (5 bases). CDR1 and CDR2 from the germline V gene are SGHRS and YFSETQ. The V end was cut by 0 bases, the J end by 3 bases, with 10 bases between. The length of the CDR3 is 15 residues. The CDR3 nucleotides read TGCGCCAGCAGCTTGGAGGGGTTCGTCAATCAGCCCCAGCATTTT. Protein sequence: CASSLEGFVNQPQHF.

The V gene is TRBV6-6, the J gene TRBJ1-5, with D possibly TRBD1 on 5 matching bases. V lost 4 bases, J lost 5 bases, and 9 bases lay in between. Germline lookup yields CDR1 MNHNY and CDR2 SVGAGI (reference sequence). The CDR3 has 13 amino acids. CDR3 region: CASSSGGYQPQHF. In nucleotides, the CDR3 is TGTGCCAGCAGTTCGGGGGGTTATCAGCCCCAGCATTTT.

V and J are TRBV7-3 and TRBJ2-5; 8 nucleotides agree with TRBD2. Trimming cost V 6 bases and J 4 bases; bases outside gene matches: 7. The V gene's germline CDR1 is SGHTA and CDR2 FQGTGA. This CDR3 has 14 amino acids. As DNA, the CDR3 is TGTGCCAGCAGTCCCGGGGGGGCATTAGAGACCCAGTACTTC. This encodes CASSPGGALETQYF.

This clone came up a few times. The gene calls are TRBV5-4 and TRBJ2-7, with TRBD2 identical over 13 bases. The germline CDR1 and CDR2 sequences are SGHNT and YYREEE (reference sequence). Losses at the gene ends were 4 bases for V and 0 bases for J; bases not matched to a gene: 1. The CDR3 covers 15 residues. Here the CDR3 reads CASSRTSGSSYEQYF. The CDR3, as DNA: TGTGCCAGCAGCAGGACTAGCGGGAGCTCCTACGAGCAGTACTTC.